This T cell receptor beta chain originates from a study of naive and memory T cell subsets. The study, taken as a whole, reports: The RNA method is potentially sensitive to activation and differentiation changes.

This clonotype was found many times. The antigen remains undetermined. Reverse transcription of blood and skin TCR RNA was primed at alpha and beta constant regions. Amplification of ligated cDNA took four PCR rounds with SP2 and nested alpha and beta constant primers. One entry per CDR3 protein, called by TCRdb with MiXCR from the 5' RACE reads. The repertoire includes 20,000 to 25,000 distinct CDR3 sequences, 4% to 4.5% of them detected once, and 7.8% sits in the top ten. The ends were cut back, 4 bases at V and 1 base at J, with 7 bases in the middle. The CDR3 has 13 amino acids. Germline V gene data show CDR1 as WSHSY and CDR2 as SAAADI. Adult healthy volunteers gave 2.5 ml peripheral blood for whole-blood RNA. The library had UMIs added by 3' ligation of an oligonucleotide to TCR cDNA. Cells were not sorted; total RNA input targeted about 1 to 1000 ng.

The chain joins TRBV10-2 to TRBJ1-2, with no clear D. The sequence came from a male donor in good health. CDR3 DNA sequence: TGCGCCAGCAGTGTAGACAATAACTATGGCTACACCTTC. It is translated as CASSVDNNYGYTF.